This entry features one T cell receptor beta chain sequence. CD4+ naive, central memory, regulatory and stem cell-like memory subsets were isolated by sorting on CD45RO/CCR7/CD25/CD127/CD95/CD27. This entry belongs to a study of beta chain features in type 1 diabetes. Expressed TCRB transcripts got sequenced, as all isolated RNA was reverse transcribed. Assay: immunoSEQ multiplex PCR; the TCRdb copy retains only in-frame clones and omits some. The sample lists 300,000 to 350,000 clones; less than 15% were seen once. Between the trimmed V and J ends, which lost 1 base and 2 bases, there was a span of 8 bases. The CDR3 loop spans 15 amino acids. The germline CDR1 and CDR2 sequences are MGHRA and YSYEKL.

The TCR originated in a man aged 30-40 years in good health. V usage is TRBV4-1 and J usage is TRBJ2-2; no clear D. What was sequenced was central memory CD4+ T cells from blood. DNA of the CDR3: TGCGCCAGCAGCCAAGTCCGGGCAAACACCGGGGAGCTGTTTTTT. Amino acids: CASSQVRANTGELFF.